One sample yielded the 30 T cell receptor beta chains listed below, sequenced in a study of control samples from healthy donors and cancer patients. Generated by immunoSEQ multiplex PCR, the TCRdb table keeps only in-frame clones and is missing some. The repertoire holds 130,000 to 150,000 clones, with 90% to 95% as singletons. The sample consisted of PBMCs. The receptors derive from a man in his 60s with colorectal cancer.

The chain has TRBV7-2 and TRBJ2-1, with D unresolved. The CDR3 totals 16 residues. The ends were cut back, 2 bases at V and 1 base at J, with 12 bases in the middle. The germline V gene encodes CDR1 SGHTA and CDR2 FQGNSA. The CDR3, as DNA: TGTGCCAGCAGCTTAATTGGCGTGGAGTCCTACAATGAGCAGTTCTTC. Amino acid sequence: CASSLIGVESYNEQFF.

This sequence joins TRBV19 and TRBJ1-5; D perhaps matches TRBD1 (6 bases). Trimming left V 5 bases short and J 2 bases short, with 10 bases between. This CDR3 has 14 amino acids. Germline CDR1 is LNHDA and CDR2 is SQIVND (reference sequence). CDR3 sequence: CASSLGGGNQPQHF. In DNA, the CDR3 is TGTGCCAGTAGTTTGGGGGGCGGCAATCAGCCCCAGCATTTT. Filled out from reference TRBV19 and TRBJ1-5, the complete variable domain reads DGGITQSPKYLFRKEGQNVTLSCEQNLNHDAMYWYRQDPGQGLRLIYYSQIVNDFQKGDIAEGYSVSREKKESFPLTVTSAQKNPTAFYLCASSLGGGNQPQHFGDGTRLSIL.

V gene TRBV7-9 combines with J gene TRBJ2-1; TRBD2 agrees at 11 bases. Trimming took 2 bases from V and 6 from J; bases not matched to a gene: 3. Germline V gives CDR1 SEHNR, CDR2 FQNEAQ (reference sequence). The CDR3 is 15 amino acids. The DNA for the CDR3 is TGTGCCAGCAGCTTACTAGCGGGGGGCCCCAATGAGCAGTTCTTC. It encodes CASSLLAGGPNEQFF.

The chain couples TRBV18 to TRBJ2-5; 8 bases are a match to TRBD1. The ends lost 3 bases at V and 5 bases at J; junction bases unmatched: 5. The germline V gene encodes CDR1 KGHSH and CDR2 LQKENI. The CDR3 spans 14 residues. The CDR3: CASSPQGAGETQYF. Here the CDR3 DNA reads TGTGCCAGCTCACCTCAGGGGGCAGGTGAGACCCAGTACTTC.

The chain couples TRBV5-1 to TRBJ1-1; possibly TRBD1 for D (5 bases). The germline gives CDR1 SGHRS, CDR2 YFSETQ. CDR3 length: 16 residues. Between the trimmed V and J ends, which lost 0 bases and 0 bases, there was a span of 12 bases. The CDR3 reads CASSLGGPGLNTEAFF. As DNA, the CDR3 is TGCGCCAGCAGCTTGGGGGGCCCGGGGCTGAACACTGAAGCTTTCTTT.

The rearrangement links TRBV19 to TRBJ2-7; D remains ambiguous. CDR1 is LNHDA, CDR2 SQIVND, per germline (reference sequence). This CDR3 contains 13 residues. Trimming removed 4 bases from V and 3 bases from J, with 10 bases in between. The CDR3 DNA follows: TGTGCCAGTAGTAGGCAGAACAGCTACGAGCAGTACTTC. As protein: CASSRQNSYEQYF.

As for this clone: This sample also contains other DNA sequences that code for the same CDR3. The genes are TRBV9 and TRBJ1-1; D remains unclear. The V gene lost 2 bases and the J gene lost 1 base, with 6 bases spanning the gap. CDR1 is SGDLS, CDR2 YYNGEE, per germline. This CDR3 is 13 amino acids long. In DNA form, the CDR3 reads TGTGCCAGCAGCGTTGGACCGAACACTGAAGCTTTCTTT. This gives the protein CASSVGPNTEAFF.

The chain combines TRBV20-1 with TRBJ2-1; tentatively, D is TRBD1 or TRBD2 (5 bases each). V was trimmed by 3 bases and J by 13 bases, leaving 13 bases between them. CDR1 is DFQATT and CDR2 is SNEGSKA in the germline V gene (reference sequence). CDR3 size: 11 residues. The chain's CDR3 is CSARAGSRQFF. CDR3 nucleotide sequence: TGCAGTGCTAGGGCAGGGAGCAGACAGTTCTTC.

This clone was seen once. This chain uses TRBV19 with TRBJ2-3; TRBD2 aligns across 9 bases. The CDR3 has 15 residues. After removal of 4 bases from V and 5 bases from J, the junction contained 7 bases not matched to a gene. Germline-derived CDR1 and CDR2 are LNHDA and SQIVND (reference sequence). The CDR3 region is CASSTGGGGGDTQYF. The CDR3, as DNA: TGTGCCAGTAGTACTGGCGGGGGGGGAGGAGATACGCAGTATTTT.

The CDR3 DNA reads as TGTGCCAGCAGCGTAGATCCCGGGACAGGCACCCAGTACTTC. It encodes CASSVDPGTGTQYF. The chain has TRBV9 and TRBJ2-5; 8 bases are shared with TRBD1. Germline assignment: CDR1 SGDLS and CDR2 YYNGEE. V lost 0 bases, J lost 8 bases, and 6 bases stayed unmatched. There are 14 residues in the CDR3.

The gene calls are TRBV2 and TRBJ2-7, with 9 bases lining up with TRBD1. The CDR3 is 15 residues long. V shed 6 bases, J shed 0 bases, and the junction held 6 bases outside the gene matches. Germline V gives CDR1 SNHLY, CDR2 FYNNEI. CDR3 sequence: CASRQGQGVSYEQYF. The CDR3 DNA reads TGTGCCAGCAGACAGGGACAGGGAGTCTCCTACGAGCAGTACTTC.

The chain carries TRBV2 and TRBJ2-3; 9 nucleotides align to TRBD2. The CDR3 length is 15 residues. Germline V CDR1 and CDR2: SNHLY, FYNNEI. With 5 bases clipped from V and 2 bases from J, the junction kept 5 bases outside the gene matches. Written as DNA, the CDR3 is TGTGCCAGCAGTTGGACTAGCGTTTCCACAGATACGCAGTATTTT. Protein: CASSWTSVSTDTQYF.

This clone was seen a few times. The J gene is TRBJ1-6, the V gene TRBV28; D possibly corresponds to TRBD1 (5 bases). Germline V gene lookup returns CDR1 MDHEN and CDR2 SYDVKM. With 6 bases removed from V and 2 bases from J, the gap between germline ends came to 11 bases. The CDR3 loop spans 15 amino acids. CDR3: CASRQGVTYNSPLHF. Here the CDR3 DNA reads TGTGCCAGCAGACAAGGGGTGACCTATAATTCACCCCTCCACTTT. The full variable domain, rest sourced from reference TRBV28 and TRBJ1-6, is DVKVTQSSRYLVKRTGEKVFLECVQDMDHENMFWYRQDPGLGLRLIYFSYDVKMKEKGDIPEGYSVSREKKERFSLILESASTNQTSMYLCASRQGVTYNSPLHFGNGTRLTVT.

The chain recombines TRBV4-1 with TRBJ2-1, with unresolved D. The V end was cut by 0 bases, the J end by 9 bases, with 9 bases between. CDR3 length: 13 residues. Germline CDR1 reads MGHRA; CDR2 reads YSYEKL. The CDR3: CASSQDVGGEQFF. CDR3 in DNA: TGCGCCAGCAGCCAAGACGTCGGTGGTGAGCAGTTCTTC.

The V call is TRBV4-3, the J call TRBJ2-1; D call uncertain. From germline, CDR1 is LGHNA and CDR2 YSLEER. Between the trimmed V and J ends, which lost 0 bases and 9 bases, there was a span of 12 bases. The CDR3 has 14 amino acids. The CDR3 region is CASSQDSFSSEQFF. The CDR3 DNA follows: TGCGCCAGCAGCCAAGACTCGTTTTCGAGTGAGCAGTTCTTC.

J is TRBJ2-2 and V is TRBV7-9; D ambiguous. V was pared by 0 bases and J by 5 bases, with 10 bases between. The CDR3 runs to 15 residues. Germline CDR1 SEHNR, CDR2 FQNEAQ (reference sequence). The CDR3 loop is CASSLAFWGTGELFF. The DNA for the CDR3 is TGTGCCAGCAGCTTAGCGTTTTGGGGAACCGGGGAGCTGTTTTTT.

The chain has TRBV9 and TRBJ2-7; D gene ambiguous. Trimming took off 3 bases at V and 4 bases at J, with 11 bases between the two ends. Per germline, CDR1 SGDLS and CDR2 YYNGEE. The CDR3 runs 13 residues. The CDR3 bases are TGTGCCAGCAGCGGGCTAACAGAATACGAGCAGTACTTC. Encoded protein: CASSGLTEYEQYF.

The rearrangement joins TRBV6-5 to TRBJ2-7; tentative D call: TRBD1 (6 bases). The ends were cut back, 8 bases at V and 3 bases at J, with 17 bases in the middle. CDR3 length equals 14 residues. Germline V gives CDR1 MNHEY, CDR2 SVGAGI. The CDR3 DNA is TGTGCCAGCCTCGCATCGGACAGCTTCTACGAGCAGTACTTC. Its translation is CASLASDSFYEQYF.

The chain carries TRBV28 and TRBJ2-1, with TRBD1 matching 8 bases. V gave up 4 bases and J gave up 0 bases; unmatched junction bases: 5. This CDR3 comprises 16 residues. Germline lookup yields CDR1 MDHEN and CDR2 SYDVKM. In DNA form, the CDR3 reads TGTGCCAGCAGTTCAGGGGGCGCAAGCTCCTACAATGAGCAGTTCTTC. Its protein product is CASSSGGASSYNEQFF.

CDR3 sequence: CASSQGNNYGYTF. The DNA for the CDR3 is TGTGCCAGCAGCCAGGGTAATAACTATGGCTACACCTTC. V gene TRBV6-5 combines with J gene TRBJ1-2, with D possibly TRBD1 on 5 matching bases. With 6 bases removed from V and 1 base from J, the gap between germline ends came to 9 bases. Germline V gene sequence: CDR1 MNHEY, CDR2 SVGAGI. This CDR3 contains 13 residues.

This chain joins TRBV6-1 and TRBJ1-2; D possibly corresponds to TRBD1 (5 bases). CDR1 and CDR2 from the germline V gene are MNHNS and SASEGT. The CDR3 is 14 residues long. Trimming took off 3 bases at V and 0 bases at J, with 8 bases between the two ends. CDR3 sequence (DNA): TGTGCCAGCAGTGAGGGGCCAGCTAACTATGGCTACACCTTC. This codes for CASSEGPANYGYTF.

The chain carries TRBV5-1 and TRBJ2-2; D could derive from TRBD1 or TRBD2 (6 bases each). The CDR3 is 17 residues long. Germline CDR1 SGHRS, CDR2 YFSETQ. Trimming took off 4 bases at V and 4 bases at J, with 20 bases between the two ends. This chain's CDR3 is CASSPTWAGGRTGELFF. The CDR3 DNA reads TGCGCCAGCAGCCCGACTTGGGCCGGGGGCCGCACCGGGGAGCTGTTTTTT.

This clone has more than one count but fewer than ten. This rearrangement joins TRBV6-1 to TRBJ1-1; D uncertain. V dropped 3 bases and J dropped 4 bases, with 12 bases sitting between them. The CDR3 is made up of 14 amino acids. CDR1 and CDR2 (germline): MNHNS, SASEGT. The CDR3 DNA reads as TGTGCCAGCAGTGACCTTTCTGTTAGCACTGAAGCTTTCTTT. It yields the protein CASSDLSVSTEAFF.

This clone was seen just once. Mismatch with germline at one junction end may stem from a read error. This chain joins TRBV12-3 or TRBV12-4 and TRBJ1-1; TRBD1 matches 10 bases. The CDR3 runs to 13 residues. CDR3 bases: TGTGCCAGCAGTTTCTCAAAACGGACAGGGGGTGTCTTT. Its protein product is CASSFSKRTGGVF.

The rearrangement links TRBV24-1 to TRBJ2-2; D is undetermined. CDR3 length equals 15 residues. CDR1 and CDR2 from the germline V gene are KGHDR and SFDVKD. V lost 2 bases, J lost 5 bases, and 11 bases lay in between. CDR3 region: CATSDSAPGTGELFF. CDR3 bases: TGTGCCACCAGTGATTCCGCCCCCGGGACCGGGGAGCTGTTTTTT.

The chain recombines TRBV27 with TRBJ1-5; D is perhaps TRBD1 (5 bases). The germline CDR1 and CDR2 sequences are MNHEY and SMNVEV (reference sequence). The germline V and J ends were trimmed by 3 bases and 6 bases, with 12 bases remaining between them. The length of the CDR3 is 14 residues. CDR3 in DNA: TGTGCCAGCAGTTTCCAGGGACCAAGTCAGCCCCAGCATTTT. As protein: CASSFQGPSQPQHF.

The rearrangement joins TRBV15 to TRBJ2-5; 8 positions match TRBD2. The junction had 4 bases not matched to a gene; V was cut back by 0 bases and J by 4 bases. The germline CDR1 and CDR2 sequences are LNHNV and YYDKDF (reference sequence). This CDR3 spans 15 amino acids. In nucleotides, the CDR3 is TGTGCCACCAGCAGAGATCGTCGGGGGGGAGAGACCCAGTACTTC. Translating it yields CATSRDRRGGETQYF.

The CDR3 sequence: CASSQEWRTGGNTIYF. DNA for the CDR3: TGCGCCAGCAGCCAAGAATGGCGGACAGGAGGCAACACCATATATTTT. The chain joins TRBV4-1 to TRBJ1-3, with TRBD1 matching over 7 bases. V lost 0 bases, J lost 7 bases, and 9 bases stayed unmatched. Germline V gene lookup returns CDR1 MGHRA and CDR2 YSYEKL. There are 16 residues in the CDR3.

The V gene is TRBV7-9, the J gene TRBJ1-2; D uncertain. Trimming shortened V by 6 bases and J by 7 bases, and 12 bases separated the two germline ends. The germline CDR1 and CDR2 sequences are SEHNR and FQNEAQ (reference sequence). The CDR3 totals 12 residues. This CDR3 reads CASSEGLIGYTF. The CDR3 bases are TGTGCCAGCAGTGAAGGACTGATTGGCTACACCTTC. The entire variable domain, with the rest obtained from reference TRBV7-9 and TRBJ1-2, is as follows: DTGVSQNPRHKITKRGQNVTFRCDPISEHNRLYWYRQTLGQGPEFLTYFQNEAQLEKSRLLSDRFSAERPKGSFSTLEIQRTEQGDSAMYLCASSEGLIGYTFGSGTRLTVV.

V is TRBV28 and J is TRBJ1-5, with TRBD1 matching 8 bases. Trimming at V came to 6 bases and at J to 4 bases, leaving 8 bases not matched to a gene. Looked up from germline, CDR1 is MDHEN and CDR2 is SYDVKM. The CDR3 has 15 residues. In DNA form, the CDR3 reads TGTGCCAGCAGGGACTGGACAGGGCGTAATCAGCCCCAGCATTTT. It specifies CASRDWTGRNQPQHF.